The T cell receptor beta chain described here comes from a study of Graves' ophthalmopathy and Graves' hyperthyroidism. Where ophthalmopathy was absent within 18 months of follow-up, hyperthyroidism was stable. Uncontrolled infections, pregnancy, lactation or other autoimmune diseases led to patient exclusion. Clinicians diagnosed using symptoms, serum thyroxine, TRAb, thyroid ultrasound and orbital computed tomography. This clonotype has a single count. What it binds is unknown. The sequenced template was RNA, covering the TCR beta CDR3 region. An opening RT-PCR round employed HTBI primers and preceded a second-round multiplex PCR. TCRdb re-called the multiplex PCR reads with MiXCR, one entry per CDR3 protein. Of more than 300,000 distinct CDR3 sequences in the sample, 15% to 20% were seen once. The study's findings and limits: In separating ophthalmopathy from stable hyperthyroidism, a 13-signature model achieved about 91% sensitivity and 70% to 83% specificity.

CDR1 and CDR2 from the germline V gene are SQVTM and ANQGSEA. Trimming pared 1 base from V and 0 bases from J, leaving 13 bases between. The CDR3 is 15 residues long. The sequencing sample was made of peripheral blood. The source is an adult woman with stable Graves' hyperthyroidism. The chain is built from TRBV29-1 and TRBJ2-7; D unclear. The chain's CDR3 is CSVEGGSTGSYEQYF. The CDR3 nucleotides read TGCAGCGTTGAAGGTGGATCCACTGGCTCCTACGAGCAGTACTTC.